The clone carrying this T cell receptor beta chain has a handful of counts. Antigen specificity is unknown. Original handling: Variation in CDR3 across clinicopathological groups served as the basis for constructing a distant-metastasis classifier in papillary thyroid cancer. TCRdb re-analyzed the PCR reads through MiXCR. The V and J calls and clone size come from TCRdb's table, not from the authors' own analysis. The table records tens of thousands of clones, approximately 20% of them present only once. All patients were untreated before thyroid surgery. These data belong to a study of metastatic and nonmetastatic thyroid tumors. Study in general: The comparison covered peripheral blood and tumor or nodule tissue in malignant and benign thyroid patients. The study, taken as a whole, reports: Reports indicated that malignant thyroid tumors showed significantly higher TCR beta diversity than benign nodules did, in blood and tumor.

Input material: blood. This receptor was identified in a male donor with papillary thyroid cancer or a benign thyroid nodule (not recorded which). Some clones in this sample may be carry-over from other donors' samples.

CDR3 region: CASSPRDRGTDTQYF. The DNA for the CDR3 is TGCGCCAGCAGTCCCCGGGACAGGGGAACAGATACGCAGTATTTT. The rearrangement joins TRBV5-1 to TRBJ2-3; 10 bases are a match to TRBD1. The CDR3 runs to 15 residues. Germline CDR1 and CDR2: SGHRS and YFSETQ. V was pared by 5 bases and J by 3 bases, with 6 bases of the junction left unmatched.